This TCR beta chain is drawn from a study of T-cell memory formation after mild COVID-19. TCRdb called the 5' RACE reads again in MiXCR, with one record for every CDR3 protein. Among about 400,000 distinct CDR3 sequences, around a sixth were seen once, and the ten largest hold 20% to 25%. Germline V gene sequence: CDR1 DFQATT, CDR2 SNEGSKA (reference sequence). With V trimmed by 3 bases and J by 3 bases, 15 bases remained unmatched. This CDR3 is 17 amino acids long. This clonotype was recorded a few times. The clonotype originates from a man aged 18 to 35 who had mild COVID-19 (a few samples of this study predate the infection). Cell type and time point are not known. The V and J genes are TRBV20-1 and TRBJ1-1, with 8 bases fitting TRBD1. Sequences were obtained from PBMCs or a T cell subset sorted from them (not recorded which). CDR3 coding DNA: TGCAGTGCTAGTGGGGGAGGACAGGGAAGGGTCTACACTGAAGCTTTCTTT. Translated, it gives CSASGGGQGRVYTEAFF.